The 8 T cell receptor beta chains listed next were all sequenced from one sample in a study of shared clonotypes between healthy human individuals. The data were produced by immunoSEQ multiplex PCR, yet TCRdb's version contains in-frame clones alone and is incomplete. This table holds 2.5 million or so clones, roughly nine tenths found once. Sequences were obtained from naive CD4+ T cells sorted from blood. As for subset: CD45RA+ positively selected. These receptors all come from a man aged 18 to 30 in good health.

The chain carries TRBV14 and TRBJ2-7; D possibly corresponds to TRBD1 (5 bases). The CDR3 is 13 amino acids. Per germline, CDR1 SGHDN and CDR2 FVKESK. Trimming took 5 bases from V and 7 from J, leaving 15 bases between them. CDR3 bases: TGTGCCAGCAGCAGGACACTCGCGACGGAGCAGTACTTC. The encoded protein is CASSRTLATEQYF.

The V and J genes are TRBV29-1 and TRBJ1-1; 7 nucleotides line up with TRBD1. The ends lost 6 bases at V and 3 bases at J; junction bases unmatched: 7. From germline, CDR1 is SQVTM and CDR2 ANQGSEA. The CDR3 is 13 residues long. This CDR3 reads CSVDRQGYTEAFF. The CDR3 region has the DNA TGCAGCGTCGACCGACAGGGCTACACTGAAGCTTTCTTT. Drawing the rest from reference TRBV29-1 and TRBJ1-1, the complete variable domain is SAVISQKPSRDICQRGTSLTIQCQVDSQVTMMFWYRQQPGQSLTLIATANQGSEATYESGFVIDKFPISRPNLTFSTLTVSNMSPEDSSIYLCSVDRQGYTEAFFGQGTRLTVV.

V is TRBV18 and J is TRBJ2-3; unclear D gene. With 2 bases removed from V and 0 bases from J, the gap between germline ends came to 9 bases. CDR1 is KGHSH, CDR2 LQKENI, per germline. CDR3 length: 15 residues. This chain's CDR3 is CASSPGPRSTDTQYF. CDR3 nucleotide sequence: TGTGCCAGCTCACCAGGGCCCCGAAGCACAGATACGCAGTATTTT.

Comments on this clone: Other DNA variants within this sample encode the same CDR3. The gene calls are TRBV7-9 and TRBJ2-7; D unclear. V lost 1 base and J lost 2, with 9 bases in between. Germline V gene data show CDR1 as SEHNR and CDR2 as FQNEAQ (reference sequence). There are 14 residues in the CDR3. CDR3 bases: TGTGCCAGCAGCTTAGGTGCGTCTACCTACGAGCAGTACTTC. It yields the protein CASSLGASTYEQYF.

The chain combines TRBV6-5 with TRBJ1-1, with D possibly TRBD1 on 5 matching bases. CDR3 length: 15 amino acids. Trimming cost V 0 bases and J 1 base, with 9 bases left between them. Germline assignment: CDR1 MNHEY and CDR2 SVGAGI. The CDR3 DNA sequence: TGTGCCAGCAGTTACTCGAGAAGGGGGAACACTGAAGCTTTCTTT. Residues: CASSYSRRGNTEAFF.

The chain employs TRBV28 and TRBJ1-3, with TRBD1 identical over 8 bases. The CDR3 spans 15 residues. Germline CDR1 is MDHEN and CDR2 is SYDVKM. The ends lost 7 bases at V and 6 bases at J; junction bases unmatched: 11. The CDR3, as DNA: TGTGCCAGCACCCCGGACAGGGTTGCAGCAAACACCATATATTTT. It encodes CASTPDRVAANTIYF.

This clone came up once. This chain uses TRBV6-5 with TRBJ2-3; 14 positions match TRBD2. The CDR3 totals 15 residues. The germline gives CDR1 MNHEY, CDR2 SVGAGI. With V trimmed by 8 bases and J by 4 bases, 5 bases remained unmatched. The CDR3 loop is CASGTSGSDADTQYF. CDR3 bases: TGTGCCAGCGGGACTAGCGGGAGTGATGCAGATACGCAGTATTTT.

This clone appeared a few times. J is TRBJ2-7 and V is TRBV23-1, with D perhaps given as TRBD1 or TRBD2 (5 bases each). TRBV23-1 is an ORF, and what it does is uncertain. This CDR3 region has 12 residues. The CDR3 sequence is CTNRDRPYEQYF. In DNA, the CDR3 is TGCACGAACCGGGACCGCCCATACGAGCAGTACTTC.